This T cell receptor beta chain came from a study of cytomegalovirus exposure and HLA in healthy donors. V trimming: 7 bases; J trimming: 1 base; junction bases outside the gene matches: 3. Per germline, CDR1 SNHLY and CDR2 FYNNEI. This CDR3 has 16 residues. Produced via immunoSEQ multiplex PCR; TCRdb's table is partial and in-frame only. This sample has 130,000 or so clones, with 80% to 90% found just once. The donors were members of the validation cohort, which comprised roughly 130 subjects and was separate from the first cohort of more than 500 subjects. Sequenced: PBMCs. The clonotype was recovered from a woman between 18 and 29 years old in good health and CMV-seronegative. The chain joins TRBV2 to TRBJ2-3; 15 bases fit TRBD2. CDR3 amino acids: CASTRTSGGGTDTQYF. CDR3 in DNA: TGTGCCAGCACCAGGACTAGCGGGGGGGGCACAGATACGCAGTATTTT.